This T cell receptor (beta chain) was recorded in a study of early T cells in non-severe SARS-CoV-2 infection. Findings and limits, study-wide: VDJdb-based annotation leaned toward anti-spike CD8 responses and missed private and CD4 specificities.

This clonotype was detected ten times or more. Its target is unknown. One end of the junction is discordant with germline, which a read error may explain. The protocol attached unique molecular identifiers to individual cDNA molecules. TCRdb reanalysed the 5' RACE reads using MiXCR and keeps one entry per CDR3 protein. The sample lists fewer than 100,000 distinct CDR3 sequences, around 14% occurring once. The length of the CDR3 is 16 residues. The germline V gene encodes CDR1 SGHRS and CDR2 YFSETQ. The specimen sequenced was whole blood. The receptor was derived from an adult who was a healthcare worker with PCR-confirmed SARS-CoV-2 infection or an uninfected control (not recorded which). V is TRBV5-1 and J is TRBJ2-3; TRBD1 matches at 7 bases. CDR3 in amino acids: CASSLVGQEATDTQFF. The CDR3 DNA is TGCGCCAGCAGCTTGGTCGGACAGGAAGCCACAGATACGCAGTTTTTT.